This T cell receptor beta chain comes out of a study of OX40 agonist ivuxolimab in advanced cancers. About the research overall: Administration of intravenous ivuxolimab to patients occurred every 2 weeks at 0.01 to 10 mg/kg.

Only in-frame clones appear in the TCRdb table, and some are missing; sequencing was by immunoSEQ multiplex PCR. Of tens of thousands of clones in the sample, approximately 90% were seen once. The CDR3 is made up of 14 amino acids. The V gene's germline CDR1 is MNHEY and CDR2 SMNVEV (reference sequence). Trimming removed 5 bases from V and 1 base from J, with 11 bases in between. A remark on this clone: Its antigen is still unknown.

Study-level results: Fewer expanded clones were found on average in CD4+ than in CD8+ T cells. Clonal expansion from baseline to week 6 occurred in both CD4+ and CD8+ T cells.

The chain joins TRBV27 to TRBJ1-1, with a possible D match to TRBD1 (6 bases). The TCR originated in an adult with an advanced solid tumor such as melanoma, head and neck, liver or kidney cancer. The sequencing used CD4+ or CD8+ T cells sorted from blood, collected in a trial of the OX40 agonist ivuxolimab. CDR3 loop: CASSRLGGNTEAFF. DNA of the CDR3: TGTGCCAGCAGTCGTTTAGGGGGGAACACTGAAGCTTTCTTT.